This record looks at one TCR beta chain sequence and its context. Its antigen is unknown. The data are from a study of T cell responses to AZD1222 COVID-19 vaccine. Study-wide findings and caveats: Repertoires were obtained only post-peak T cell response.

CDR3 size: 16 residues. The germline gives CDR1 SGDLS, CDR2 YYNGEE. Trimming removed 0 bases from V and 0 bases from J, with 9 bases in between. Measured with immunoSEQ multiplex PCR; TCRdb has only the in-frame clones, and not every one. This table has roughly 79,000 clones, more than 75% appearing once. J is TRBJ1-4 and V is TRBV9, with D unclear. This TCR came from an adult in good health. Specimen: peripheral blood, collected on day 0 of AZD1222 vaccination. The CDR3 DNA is TGTGCCAGCAGCGTAGCTACCCAGGCAACTAATGAAAAACTGTTTTTT. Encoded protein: CASSVATQATNEKLFF.